Here is one T cell receptor beta chain with its context. The data derive from a study of T cell changes during pregnancy in multiple sclerosis. The data were produced by immunoSEQ multiplex PCR, yet TCRdb's version contains in-frame clones alone and is incomplete. Of 35,000 to 40,000 clones listed, roughly nine tenths are singletons. Unmatched junction bases numbered 7, after V lost 3 bases and J lost 6 bases. In germline, CDR1 is SQVTM, CDR2 ANQGSEA. The CDR3 contains 14 residues. This chain links TRBV29-1 with TRBJ2-2; 7 bases match TRBD1. The material was CD8+ T cells from peripheral blood mononuclear cells, obtained in the second trimester of pregnancy. The sequence came from a female donor with multiple sclerosis, enrolled in a pregnancy study. CDR3 sequence reads: CSVDLRGISGELFF. The CDR3 region has the DNA TGCAGCGTTGATCTCAGGGGGATTTCCGGGGAGCTGTTTTTT.